The 6 T cell receptor beta chains in this list originate from one sample, sequenced in a study of CD8+ T cells in alopecia areata (dated by TCRdb to the late 2010s). Libraries were prepared through the immunoSEQ multiplex PCR assay. RNA was extracted from all samples and reverse transcribed into cDNA as template for TCR sequencing. Drawn from immuneACCESS, this table holds only the in-frame rearrangements with V and J called that TCRdb kept. Clones are partly lost; checked studies trace under half to an unresolved V gene and leave the rest unexplained. In all, the sample holds 130,000 or so clones, and about 46% of those were seen once. The ten largest clones represent about 17% of the sample. This sample's time point label indicates: baseline before oral tofacitinib. The specimen comprised CD8+ T cells sorted from blood, sampled at week 0. These receptor sequences come from a human donor with alopecia areata.

The chain has TRBV9 and TRBJ1-1; possibly TRBD1 for D (5 bases). In germline, CDR1 is SGDLS, CDR2 YYNGEE. The CDR3 totals 15 residues. V lost 4 bases to trimming and J lost 7 bases, with 20 bases between them. The CDR3 reads CASSPRGGEVIEAFF. CDR3 in DNA: TGTGCCAGCAGCCCTCGGGGGGGTGAGGTAATTGAAGCTTTCTTT.

In its sample, this clone was seen a few times. The sample has other DNA sequences that encode this CDR3 too. V gene TRBV29-1 combines with J gene TRBJ1-2; possibly TRBD1 for D (6 bases). The CDR3 covers 11 residues. Trimming cost V 6 bases and J 2 bases, with 7 bases left between them. Germline V CDR1 and CDR2: SQVTM, ANQGSEA. In nucleotides, the CDR3 is TGCAGCGTAACAGGGAACTATGGCTACACCTTC. Protein: CSVTGNYGYTF.

This clone was detected once. The chain recombines TRBV5-1 with TRBJ2-7, with a weak D call TRBD1 (5 bases). Germline assignment: CDR1 SGHRS and CDR2 YFSETQ. The CDR3 sequence is 13 residues long. The germline V and J ends were trimmed by 2 bases and 2 bases, with 8 bases remaining between them. CDR3 nucleotides: TGCGCCAGCAGCTTCACAGGCCCCTACGAGCAGTACTTC. Translated, it gives CASSFTGPYEQYF.

This clone was observed a handful of times. Written as DNA, the CDR3 is TGCAGCGCCCGGGACAGTAATTCACCCCTCCACTTT. It specifies CSARDSNSPLHF. The rearrangement joins TRBV29-1 to TRBJ1-6; 7 nucleotides agree with TRBD1. Germline trimming cut 7 bases from V and 6 bases from J; bases unmatched to any gene: 3. CDR1 and CDR2 (germline): SQVTM, ANQGSEA. The CDR3 is made up of 12 amino acids.

A few counts support this clone. The chain carries TRBV13 and TRBJ1-5; D may be TRBD1 (5 bases). V shed 6 bases and J shed 6 bases, with 12 bases lying between them. The V gene's germline CDR1 is PRHDT and CDR2 FYEKMQ (reference sequence). The length of the CDR3 is 13 residues. CDR3: CASSFTGSQPQHF. The CDR3 DNA sequence: TGTGCCAGCAGTTTTACAGGCTCTCAGCCCCAGCATTTT.

This clone was counted only a few times. The chain has TRBV29-1 and TRBJ1-5; perhaps TRBD1 as D (6 bases). The CDR3 loop spans 17 amino acids. Germline assignment: CDR1 SQVTM and CDR2 ANQGSEA. Trimming took off 2 bases at V and 1 base at J, with 18 bases between the two ends. The CDR3: CSVERGTPGTSNQPQHF. The CDR3 bases are TGCAGCGTTGAAAGGGGGACGCCCGGGACAAGCAATCAGCCCCAGCATTTT. Using reference TRBV29-1 and TRBJ1-5 for the parts outside the CDR3, the full variable domain is SAVISQKPSRDICQRGTSLTIQCQVDSQVTMMFWYRQQPGQSLTLIATANQGSEATYESGFVIDKFPISRPNLTFSTLTVSNMSPEDSSIYLCSVERGTPGTSNQPQHFGDGTRLSIL.